These 15 T cell receptor beta chains were sequenced from one sample in a study of Ad26.COV2.S vaccination and SARS-CoV-2 variants. Assay: immunoSEQ multiplex PCR; the TCRdb copy retains only in-frame clones and omits some. This table has hundreds of thousands of clones, about 92% appearing once. This specimen consisted of peripheral blood, obtained after recovery from COVID-19. The origin of the receptors is a human donor who had recovered from COVID-19.

The CDR3 region is CASSHGPADTQYF. In DNA, the CDR3 is TGTGCCAGCAGCCACGGACCGGCGGATACGCAGTATTTT. The V and J genes are TRBV27 and TRBJ2-3; D is unclear. The germline V gene encodes CDR1 MNHEY and CDR2 SMNVEV (reference sequence). The CDR3 extends over 13 amino acids. V was clipped by 6 bases and J by 6 bases, with 13 bases between them.

The chain carries TRBV20-1 and TRBJ1-3; D remains unclear. The CDR3 runs 11 residues. The germline V and J ends were trimmed by 8 bases and 0 bases, with 5 bases remaining between them. The germline V gene has CDR1 DFQATT and CDR2 SNEGSKA (reference sequence). CDR3 sequence (DNA): TGCAGTCCGTACTCTGGAAACACCATATATTTT. This codes for CSPYSGNTIYF.

The CDR3 loop reads CASSYSKLASYEQYF. The CDR3 DNA is TGTGCCAGCAGTTACTCGAAACTAGCGAGCTACGAGCAGTACTTC. The rearrangement joins TRBV6-2 or TRBV6-3 to TRBJ2-7; 7 bases line up with TRBD2. This CDR3 comprises 15 residues. Trimming at V came to 0 bases and at J to 3 bases, leaving 5 bases not matched to a gene. Germline V gene lookup returns CDR1 MNHEY and CDR2 SVGEGT.

In DNA form, the CDR3 reads TGTGCCAGCAGTTTAGTCTTCCCACAGGGTAACACCGGGGAGCTGTTTTTT. This sequence encodes CASSLVFPQGNTGELFF. This chain uses TRBV27 with TRBJ2-2; D is possibly TRBD1 (6 bases). Germline V gene lookup returns CDR1 MNHEY and CDR2 SMNVEV (reference sequence). Trimming took off 2 bases at V and 2 bases at J, with 15 bases between the two ends. The CDR3 covers 17 residues.

The V call is TRBV5-1, the J call TRBJ1-5; D is ambiguous. The CDR3 consists of 15 residues. V shed 1 base and J shed 4 bases, with 12 bases lying between them. Germline V lookup: CDR1 SGHRS, CDR2 YFSETQ. The CDR3 sequence: CASSLLPERNQPQHF. CDR3 coding DNA: TGCGCCAGCAGCTTGTTGCCGGAACGTAATCAGCCCCAGCATTTT. Together with reference TRBV5-1 and TRBJ1-5, the CDR3 gives the full variable domain: KAGVTQTPRYLIKTRGQQVTLSCSPISGHRSVSWYQQTPGQGLQFLFEYFSETQRNKGNFPGRFSGRQFSNSRSEMNVSTLELGDSALYLCASSLLPERNQPQHFGDGTRLSIL.

V usage is TRBV11-2 and J usage is TRBJ2-1, with D hard to call. This CDR3 region has 10 residues. Trimming pared 4 bases from V and 10 bases from J, leaving 5 bases between. In germline, CDR1 is SGHAT, CDR2 FQNNGV. The CDR3 DNA reads TGTGCCAGCAGCTCGAGCGAGCAGTTCTTC. It is translated as CASSSSEQFF.

The chain uses TRBV19 and TRBJ2-1, with D hard to call. The length of the CDR3 is 14 residues. The germline V gene has CDR1 LNHDA and CDR2 SQIVND (reference sequence). V was trimmed by 1 base and J by 5 bases, leaving 9 bases between them. This CDR3 reads CASSIAGAHNEQFF. The DNA for the CDR3 is TGTGCCAGTAGTATAGCCGGCGCCCACAATGAGCAGTTCTTC.

This clone has just a few counts. The chain has TRBV7-2 and TRBJ2-1; D remains ambiguous. The CDR3 loop spans 18 amino acids. The V gene lost 4 bases and the J gene lost 0 bases, with 19 bases spanning the gap. Germline V CDR1 and CDR2: SGHTA, FQGNSA. CDR3 loop: CASSSHPQDRRSYNEQFF. DNA for the CDR3: TGTGCCAGCAGCTCGCACCCCCAGGACCGCCGCTCCTACAATGAGCAGTTCTTC. Using reference TRBV7-2 and TRBJ2-1 for the parts outside the CDR3, the full variable domain is GAGVSQSPSNKVTEKGKDVELRCDPISGHTALYWYRQSLGQGLEFLIYFQGNSAPDKSGLPSDRFSAERTGGSVSTLTIQRTQQEDSAVYLCASSSHPQDRRSYNEQFFGPGTRLTVL.

This chain uses TRBV11-3 with TRBJ2-7; 7 nucleotides align to TRBD1. The CDR3 length is 16 residues. Trimming took 4 bases from V and 1 from J; bases not matched to a gene: 10. Germline-derived CDR1 and CDR2 are SGHNT and YENEEA. CDR3 nucleotide sequence: TGTGCCAGCAGCTACGGGACAGTGAAACCGTCCTACGAGCAGTACTTC. As protein: CASSYGTVKPSYEQYF.

Only one count was recorded for this clone. The V call is TRBV10-3, the J call TRBJ2-1; possible D gene TRBD1, 6 bases. V lost 0 bases and J lost 7, with 10 bases in between. This CDR3 is built from 14 residues. From germline, CDR1 is ENHRY and CDR2 SYGVKD. The CDR3 is CAISESNRVNEQFF. CDR3 coding DNA: TGTGCCATCAGTGAGTCGAACAGGGTAAATGAGCAGTTCTTC.

The rearrangement links TRBV6-6 to TRBJ1-6; D not certain. The length of the CDR3 is 16 residues. V lost 0 bases and J 10 bases, leaving 16 bases between the germline ends. The V gene's germline CDR1 is MNHNY and CDR2 SVGAGI (reference sequence). The CDR3 sequence: CASSYSSSVRRSPLHF. DNA for the CDR3: TGTGCCAGCAGTTACTCTTCCTCCGTCCGGCGGTCACCCCTCCACTTT.

The chain is built from TRBV5-1 and TRBJ2-3, with D uncertain. Trimming left V 4 bases short and J 0 bases short, with 12 bases between. The CDR3 consists of 15 residues. From germline, CDR1 is SGHRS and CDR2 YFSETQ. Written as DNA, the CDR3 is TGCGCCAGCAGCACCCAGGTGGCCAGCACAGATACGCAGTATTTT. Protein sequence: CASSTQVASTDTQYF.

J is TRBJ2-7 and V is TRBV6-5, with D maybe TRBD1 (5 bases). This CDR3 comprises 14 residues. Per germline, CDR1 MNHEY and CDR2 SVGAGI. V lost 5 bases to trimming and J lost 0 bases, with 11 bases between them. This CDR3 is CASSPTVSSYEQYF. In DNA, the CDR3 is TGTGCCAGCAGTCCGACAGTCAGCTCCTACGAGCAGTACTTC.

The rearrangement links TRBV7-2 to TRBJ1-4; 8 nucleotides agree with TRBD1. Germline V CDR1 and CDR2: SGHTA, FQGNSA. The ends lost 5 bases at V and 2 bases at J; junction bases unmatched: 4. The CDR3 sequence is 15 residues long. This chain's CDR3 is CASSVSGGTNEKLFF. DNA of the CDR3: TGTGCCAGCAGCGTATCAGGGGGCACTAATGAAAAACTGTTTTTT.

The V call is TRBV15, the J call TRBJ1-2, with D perhaps TRBD1 (5 bases). V lost 8 bases and J lost 5, with 9 bases in between. The CDR3 is made up of 11 amino acids. The germline gives CDR1 LNHNV, CDR2 YYDKDF (reference sequence). CDR3 region: CATRQQYGYTF. The CDR3 bases are TGTGCCACCCGACAGCAATATGGCTACACCTTC.